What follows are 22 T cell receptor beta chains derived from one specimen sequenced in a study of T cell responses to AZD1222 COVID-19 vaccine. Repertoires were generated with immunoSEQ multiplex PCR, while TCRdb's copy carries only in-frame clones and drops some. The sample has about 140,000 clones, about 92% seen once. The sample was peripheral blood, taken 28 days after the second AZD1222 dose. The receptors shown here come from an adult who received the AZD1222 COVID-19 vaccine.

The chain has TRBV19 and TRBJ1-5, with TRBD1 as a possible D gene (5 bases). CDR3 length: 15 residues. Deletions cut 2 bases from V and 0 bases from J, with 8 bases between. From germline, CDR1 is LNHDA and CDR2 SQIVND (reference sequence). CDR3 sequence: CASSIRGYSNQPQHF. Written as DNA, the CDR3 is TGTGCCAGTAGTATACGGGGGTATAGCAATCAGCCCCAGCATTTT.

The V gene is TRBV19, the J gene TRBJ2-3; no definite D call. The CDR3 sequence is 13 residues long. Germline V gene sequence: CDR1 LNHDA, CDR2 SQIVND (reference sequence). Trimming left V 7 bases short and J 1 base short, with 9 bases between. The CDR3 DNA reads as TGTGCCAGTAAGGTCAGCGGCACAGATACGCAGTATTTT. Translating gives CASKVSGTDTQYF.

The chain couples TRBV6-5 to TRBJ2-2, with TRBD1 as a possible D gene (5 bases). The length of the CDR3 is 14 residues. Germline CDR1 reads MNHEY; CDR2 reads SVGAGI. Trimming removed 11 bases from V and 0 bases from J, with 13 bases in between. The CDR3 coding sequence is TGTGCCGGATCAGGGCTATCGAACACCGGGGAGCTGTTTTTT. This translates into CAGSGLSNTGELFF.

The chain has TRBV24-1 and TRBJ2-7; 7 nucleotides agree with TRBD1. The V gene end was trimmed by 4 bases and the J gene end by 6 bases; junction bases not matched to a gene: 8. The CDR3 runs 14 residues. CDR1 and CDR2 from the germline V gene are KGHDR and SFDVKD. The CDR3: CATSDIQGTGEQYF. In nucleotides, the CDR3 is TGTGCCACCAGTGACATACAGGGGACGGGCGAGCAGTACTTC.

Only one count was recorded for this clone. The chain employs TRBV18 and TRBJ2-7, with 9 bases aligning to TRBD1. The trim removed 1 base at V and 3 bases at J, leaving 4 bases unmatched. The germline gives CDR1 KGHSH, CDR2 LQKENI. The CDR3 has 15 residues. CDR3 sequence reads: CASSPQGTGHYEQYF. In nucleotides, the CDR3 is TGTGCCAGCTCACCACAAGGGACAGGGCACTACGAGCAGTACTTC.

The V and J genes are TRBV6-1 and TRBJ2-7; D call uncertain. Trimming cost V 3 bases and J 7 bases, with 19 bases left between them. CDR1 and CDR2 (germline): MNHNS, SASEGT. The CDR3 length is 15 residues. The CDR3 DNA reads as TGTGCCAGCAGTGATTGGCGGTTTGGGTCAAGTGAGCAGTACTTC. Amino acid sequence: CASSDWRFGSSEQYF.

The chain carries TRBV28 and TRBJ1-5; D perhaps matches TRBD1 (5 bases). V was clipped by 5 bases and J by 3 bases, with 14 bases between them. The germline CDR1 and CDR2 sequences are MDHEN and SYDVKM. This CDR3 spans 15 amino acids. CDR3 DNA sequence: TGTGCCAGCAGTCCCCGAAGGGGTAACAATCAGCCCCAGCATTTT. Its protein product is CASSPRRGNNQPQHF.

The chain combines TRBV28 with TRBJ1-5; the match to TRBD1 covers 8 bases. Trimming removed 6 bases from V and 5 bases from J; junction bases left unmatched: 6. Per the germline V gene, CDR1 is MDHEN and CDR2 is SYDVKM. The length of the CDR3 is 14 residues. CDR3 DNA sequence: TGTGCCAGCAGCCGACAGGGGACGTATCAGCCCCAGCATTTT. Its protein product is CASSRQGTYQPQHF. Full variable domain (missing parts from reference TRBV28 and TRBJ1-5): DVKVTQSSRYLVKRTGEKVFLECVQDMDHENMFWYRQDPGLGLRLIYFSYDVKMKEKGDIPEGYSVSREKKERFSLILESASTNQTSMYLCASSRQGTYQPQHFGDGTRLSIL.

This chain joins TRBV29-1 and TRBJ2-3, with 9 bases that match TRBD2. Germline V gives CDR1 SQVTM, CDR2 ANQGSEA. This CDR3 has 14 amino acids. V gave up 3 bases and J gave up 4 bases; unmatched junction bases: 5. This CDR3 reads CSVDGAGGSDTQYF. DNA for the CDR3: TGCAGCGTTGACGGCGCGGGGGGGTCAGATACGCAGTATTTT.

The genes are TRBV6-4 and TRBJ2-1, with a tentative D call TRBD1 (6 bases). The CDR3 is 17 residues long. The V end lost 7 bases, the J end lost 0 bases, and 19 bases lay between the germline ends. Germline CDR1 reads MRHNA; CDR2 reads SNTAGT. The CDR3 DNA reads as TGTGCCAGCATATTTCTCACAGGGTCCCTCTCCTACAATGAGCAGTTCTTC. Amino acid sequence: CASIFLTGSLSYNEQFF.

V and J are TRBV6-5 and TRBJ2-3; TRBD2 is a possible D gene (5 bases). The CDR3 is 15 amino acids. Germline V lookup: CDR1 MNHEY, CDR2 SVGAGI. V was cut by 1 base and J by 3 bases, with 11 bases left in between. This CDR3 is CASSYFGIATDTQYF. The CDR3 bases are TGTGCCAGCAGTTACTTCGGGATCGCTACAGATACGCAGTATTTT.

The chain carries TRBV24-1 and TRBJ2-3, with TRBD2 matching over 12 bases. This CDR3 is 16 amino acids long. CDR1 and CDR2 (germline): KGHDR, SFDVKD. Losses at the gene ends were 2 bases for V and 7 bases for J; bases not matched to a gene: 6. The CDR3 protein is CATSDYSSGGAYTQYF. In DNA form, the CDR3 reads TGTGCCACCAGTGATTACTCTAGCGGGGGGGCATATACGCAGTATTTT.

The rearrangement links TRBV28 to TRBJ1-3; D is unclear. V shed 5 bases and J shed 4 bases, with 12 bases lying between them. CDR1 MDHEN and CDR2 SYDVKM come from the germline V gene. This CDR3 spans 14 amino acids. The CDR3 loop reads CASSVGSGGNTIYF. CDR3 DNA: TGTGCCAGCAGTGTGGGGTCTGGGGGAAACACCATATATTTT.

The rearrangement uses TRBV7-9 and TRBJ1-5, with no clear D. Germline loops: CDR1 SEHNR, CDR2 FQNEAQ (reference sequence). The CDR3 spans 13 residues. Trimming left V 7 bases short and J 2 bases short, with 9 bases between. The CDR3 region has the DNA TGTGCCAGCACCAAGGGAGGCAATCAGCCCCAGCATTTT. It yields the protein CASTKGGNQPQHF. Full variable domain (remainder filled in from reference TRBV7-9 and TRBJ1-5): DTGVSQNPRHKITKRGQNVTFRCDPISEHNRLYWYRQTLGQGPEFLTYFQNEAQLEKSRLLSDRFSAERPKGSFSTLEIQRTEQGDSAMYLCASTKGGNQPQHFGDGTRLSIL.

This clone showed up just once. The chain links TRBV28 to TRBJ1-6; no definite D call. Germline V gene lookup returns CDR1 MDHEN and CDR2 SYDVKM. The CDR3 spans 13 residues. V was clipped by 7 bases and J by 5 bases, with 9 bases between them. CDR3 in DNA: TGTGCCAGCAAACGGGTAAATAATTCACCCCTCCACTTT. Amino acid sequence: CASKRVNNSPLHF.

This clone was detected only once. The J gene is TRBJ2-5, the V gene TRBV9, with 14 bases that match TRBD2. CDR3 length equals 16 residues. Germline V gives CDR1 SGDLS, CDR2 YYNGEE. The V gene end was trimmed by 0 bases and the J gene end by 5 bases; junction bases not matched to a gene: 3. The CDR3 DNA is TGTGCCAGCAGCGTAGGACTAGCGGGGGGGCCGGAGACCCAGTACTTC. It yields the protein CASSVGLAGGPETQYF.

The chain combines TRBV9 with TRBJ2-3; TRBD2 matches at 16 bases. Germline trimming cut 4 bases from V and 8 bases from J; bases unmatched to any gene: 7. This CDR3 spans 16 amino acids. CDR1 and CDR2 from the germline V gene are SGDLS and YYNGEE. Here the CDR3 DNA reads TGTGCCAGCAGCCCCGGGACTAGCGGGGGGGCATCTACGCAGTATTTT. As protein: CASSPGTSGGASTQYF.

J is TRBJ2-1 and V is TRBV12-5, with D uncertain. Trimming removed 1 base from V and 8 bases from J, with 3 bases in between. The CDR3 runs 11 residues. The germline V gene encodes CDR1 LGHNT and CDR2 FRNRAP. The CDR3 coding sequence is TGTGCTAGTGGTTTGGGCTATGAGCAGTTCTTC. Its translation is CASGLGYEQFF.

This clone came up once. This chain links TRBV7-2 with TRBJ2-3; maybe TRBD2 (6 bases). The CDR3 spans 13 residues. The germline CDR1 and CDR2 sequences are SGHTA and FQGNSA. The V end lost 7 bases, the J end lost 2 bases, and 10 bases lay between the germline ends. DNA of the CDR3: TGTGCCAGCAACTCGGGGGTCACAGATACGCAGTATTTT. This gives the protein CASNSGVTDTQYF.

In DNA form, the CDR3 reads TGTGCCAGTAGTCGAGGACTAGCGGGAACAAATGAGCAGTTCTTC. Its protein is CASSRGLAGTNEQFF. The chain links TRBV19 to TRBJ2-1; 12 bases are a match to TRBD2. Germline V gene lookup returns CDR1 LNHDA and CDR2 SQIVND (reference sequence). V trimming: 5 bases; J trimming: 7 bases; junction bases outside the gene matches: 6. The CDR3 loop spans 15 amino acids.

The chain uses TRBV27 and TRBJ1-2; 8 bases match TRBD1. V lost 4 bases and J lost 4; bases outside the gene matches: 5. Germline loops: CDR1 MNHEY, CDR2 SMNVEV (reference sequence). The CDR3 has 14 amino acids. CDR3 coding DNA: TGTGCCAGCAGTTCTTTGCAGGGGGCCTATGGCTACACCTTC. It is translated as CASSSLQGAYGYTF.

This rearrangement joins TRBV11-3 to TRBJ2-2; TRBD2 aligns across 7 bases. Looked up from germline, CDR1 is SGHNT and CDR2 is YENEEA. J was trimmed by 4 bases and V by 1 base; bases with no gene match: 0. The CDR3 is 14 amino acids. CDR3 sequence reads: CASSLGGGTGELFF. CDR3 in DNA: TGTGCCAGCAGCTTAGGCGGGGGCACCGGGGAGCTGTTTTTT.